The present T cell receptor (beta chain) was sequenced within a study of early T cells in non-severe SARS-CoV-2 infection. Study in general: The authors sequenced bulk RNA from unsorted whole blood, leaving chains unpaired. Broader study findings: VDJdb matches were skewed toward anti-spike CD8 T cell responses.

Individual cDNA molecules were tagged with unique molecular identifiers. TCRdb reanalysed the 5' RACE reads using MiXCR and keeps one entry per CDR3 protein. Of about 43,000 distinct CDR3 sequences in the sample, about a tenth were seen once. Germline CDR1 is KGHDR and CDR2 is SFDVKD. The CDR3 extends over 16 amino acids. The V end lost 1 base, the J end lost 5 bases, and 16 bases lay between the germline ends. A few counts support this clonotype. The target antigen is unknown. The chain links TRBV24-1 to TRBJ2-5; D is uncertain. The sequence was collected from an adult who was a healthcare worker with PCR-confirmed SARS-CoV-2 infection or an uninfected control (not recorded which). Sequenced sample: whole blood. The CDR3 DNA follows: TGTGCCACCAGTGATTTCGACGGAGTCCTCGGGGAGACCCAGTACTTC. This gives the protein CATSDFDGVLGETQYF.